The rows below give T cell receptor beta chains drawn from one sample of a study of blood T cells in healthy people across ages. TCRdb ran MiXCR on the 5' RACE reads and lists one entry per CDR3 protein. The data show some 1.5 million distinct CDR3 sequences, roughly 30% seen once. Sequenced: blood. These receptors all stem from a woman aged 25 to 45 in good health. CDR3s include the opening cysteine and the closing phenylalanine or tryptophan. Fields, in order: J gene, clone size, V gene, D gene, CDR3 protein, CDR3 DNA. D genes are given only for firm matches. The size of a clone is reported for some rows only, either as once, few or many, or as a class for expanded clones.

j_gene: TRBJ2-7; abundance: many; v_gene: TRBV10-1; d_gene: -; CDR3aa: CANGPAEQYF; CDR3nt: TGCGCCAACGGCCCTGCCGAGCAGTACTTC
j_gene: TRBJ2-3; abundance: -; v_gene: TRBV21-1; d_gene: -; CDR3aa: CASSKEGVDTQYF; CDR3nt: TGTGCCAGCAGCAAAGAGGGGGTAGATACGCAGTATTTT
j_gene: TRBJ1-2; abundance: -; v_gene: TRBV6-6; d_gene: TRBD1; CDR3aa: CASSTTGDTNYGYTF; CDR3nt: TGTGCCAGCAGTACTACAGGGGACACTAACTATGGCTACACCTTC
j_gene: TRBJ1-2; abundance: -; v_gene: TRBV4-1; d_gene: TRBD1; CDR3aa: CASSQEEGADYGYTF; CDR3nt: TGCGCCAGCAGCCAAGAAGAGGGGGCGGACTATGGCTACACCTTC
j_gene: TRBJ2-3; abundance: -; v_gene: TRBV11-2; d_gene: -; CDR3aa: CASSLDRIAADTQYF; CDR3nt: TGTGCCAGCAGCTTAGATCGTATAGCCGCAGATACGCAGTATTTT
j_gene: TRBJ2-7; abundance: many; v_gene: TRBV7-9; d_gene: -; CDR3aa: CASRPDVNSYEQYF; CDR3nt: TGTGCCAGCAGGCCAGACGTAAACTCCTACGAGCAGTACTTC
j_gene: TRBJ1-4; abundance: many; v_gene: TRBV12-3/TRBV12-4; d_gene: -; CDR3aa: CASSLIPTNEKLFF; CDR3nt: TGTGCCAGCAGTTTGATACCAACTAATGAAAAACTGTTTTTT
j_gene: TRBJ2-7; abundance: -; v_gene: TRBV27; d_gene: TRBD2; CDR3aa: CASSLSSGASYEQYF; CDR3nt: TGTGCCAGCAGTTTATCAAGCGGGGCGTCCTACGAGCAGTACTTC
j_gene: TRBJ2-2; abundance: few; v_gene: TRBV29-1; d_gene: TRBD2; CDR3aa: CSVTSGNTGELFF; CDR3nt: TGCAGCGTTACTAGCGGGAACACCGGGGAGCTGTTTTTT
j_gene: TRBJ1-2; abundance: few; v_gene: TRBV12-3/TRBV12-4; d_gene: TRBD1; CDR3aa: CASSRGQVKSGYTF; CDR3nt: TGTGCCAGCAGTCGGGGACAGGTCAAGAGTGGCTACACCTTC
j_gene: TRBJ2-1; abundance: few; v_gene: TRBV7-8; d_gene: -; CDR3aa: CASSLAGDNINEQFF; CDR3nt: TGTGCCAGCAGCTTAGCGGGAGATAATATCAATGAGCAGTTCTTC
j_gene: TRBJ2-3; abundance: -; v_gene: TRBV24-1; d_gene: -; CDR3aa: CATSDQGRDTQYF; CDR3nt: TGTGCCACCAGTGATCAGGGGAGAGATACGCAGTATTTT
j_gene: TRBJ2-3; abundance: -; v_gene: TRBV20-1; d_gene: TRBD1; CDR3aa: CSAPTGGASDTQYF; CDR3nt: TGCAGTGCTCCGACAGGGGGCGCGTCGGATACGCAGTATTTT
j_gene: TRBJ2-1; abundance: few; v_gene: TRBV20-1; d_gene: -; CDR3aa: CSAREGSLIYNEQFF; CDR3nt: TGCAGTGCTAGAGAGGGGTCGCTAATATACAATGAGCAGTTCTTC
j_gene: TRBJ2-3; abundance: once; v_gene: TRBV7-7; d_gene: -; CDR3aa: CASSPEANTDTQYF; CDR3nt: TGTGCCAGCAGCCCCGAGGCTAACACAGATACGCAGTATTTT
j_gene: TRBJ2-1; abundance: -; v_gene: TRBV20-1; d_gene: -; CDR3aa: CSARVGIANEQFF; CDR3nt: TGCAGTGCTAGAGTGGGAATAGCGAATGAGCAGTTCTTC